This TCR beta chain was recorded in a study of OX40 agonist ivuxolimab in advanced cancers. Whole-study results and caveats: Clonal expansion among partial responders at 0.1-3.0 mg/kg ranked near the lowest.

Clones were read by immunoSEQ multiplex PCR, and TCRdb kept only the in-frame ones, dropping some. The sample has 90,000 or so clones, roughly 92% seen once. V dropped 8 bases and J dropped 3; count of bases not matched to a gene: 13. This CDR3 has 15 residues. The germline V gene has CDR1 MNHNY and CDR2 SVGAGI (reference sequence). Comment on this clone: The antigen is not known.

The receptor was isolated from an adult with an advanced solid tumor such as melanoma, head and neck, liver or kidney cancer. This material consisted of CD4+ or CD8+ T cells sorted from blood, taken in a trial of the OX40 agonist ivuxolimab. This sequence joins TRBV6-6 and TRBJ2-7, with 7 bases that match TRBD1. For the CDR3, the DNA is TGTGCCAGCCATCCCGACCCGGGACAGAACTACGAGCAGTACTTC. This encodes CASHPDPGQNYEQYF.